This TCR beta chain appears in the sequencing data of a study of cytomegalovirus exposure and HLA in healthy donors. Per the germline V gene, CDR1 is SQVTM and CDR2 is ANQGSEA. V lost 7 bases to trimming and J lost 0 bases; unmatched junction nucleotides: 9. The CDR3 is 16 amino acids. TCRdb's copy holds only in-frame clones and misses some; the assay was immunoSEQ multiplex PCR. The data contain 200,000 to 300,000 clones, roughly 87% of them singletons. This receptor was taken from a young man in good health and CMV-seropositive. Source material: PBMCs. The chain joins TRBV29-1 to TRBJ2-3, with 11 positions matching TRBD2. This CDR3 reads CSGRTSGPISTDTQYF. CDR3 bases: TGCAGCGGACGGACTAGCGGGCCGATTAGCACAGATACGCAGTATTTT.